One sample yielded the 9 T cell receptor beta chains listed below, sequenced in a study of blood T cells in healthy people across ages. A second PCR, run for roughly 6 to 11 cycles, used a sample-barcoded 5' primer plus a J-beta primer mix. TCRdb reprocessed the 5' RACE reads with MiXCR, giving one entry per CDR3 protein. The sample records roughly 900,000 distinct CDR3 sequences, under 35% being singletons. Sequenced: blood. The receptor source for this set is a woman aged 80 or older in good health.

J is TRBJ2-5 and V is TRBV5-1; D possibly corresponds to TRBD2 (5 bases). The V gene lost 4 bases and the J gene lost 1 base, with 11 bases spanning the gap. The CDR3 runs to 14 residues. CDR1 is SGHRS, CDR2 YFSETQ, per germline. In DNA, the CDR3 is TGCGCCAGCAGCCCAGGACTGCCCCAAGAGACCCAGTACTTC. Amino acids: CASSPGLPQETQYF.

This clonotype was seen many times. DNA of the CDR3: TGCAGTGCACCCTGGGCCTACGAGCAGTACTTC. Protein: CSAPWAYEQYF. V is TRBV20-1 and J is TRBJ2-7; no firm D call. In germline, CDR1 is DFQATT, CDR2 SNEGSKA (reference sequence). V lost 6 bases to trimming and J lost 2 bases, with 8 bases between them. The CDR3 is 11 residues long.

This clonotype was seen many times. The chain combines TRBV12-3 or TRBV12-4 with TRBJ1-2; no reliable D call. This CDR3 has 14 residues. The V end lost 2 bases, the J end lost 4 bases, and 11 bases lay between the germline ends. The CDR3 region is CASSLSRYRYGYTF. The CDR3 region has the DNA TGTGCCAGCAGTTTATCCAGGTACCGCTATGGCTACACCTTC.

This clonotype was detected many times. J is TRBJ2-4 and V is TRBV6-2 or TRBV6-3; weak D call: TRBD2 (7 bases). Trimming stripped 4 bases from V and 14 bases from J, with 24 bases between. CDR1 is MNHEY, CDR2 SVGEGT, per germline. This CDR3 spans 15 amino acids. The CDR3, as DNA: TGTGCCAGCAGTTCGGGGGGCATTTCCACTTTTGATAAGTACTTC. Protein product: CASSSGGISTFDKYF.

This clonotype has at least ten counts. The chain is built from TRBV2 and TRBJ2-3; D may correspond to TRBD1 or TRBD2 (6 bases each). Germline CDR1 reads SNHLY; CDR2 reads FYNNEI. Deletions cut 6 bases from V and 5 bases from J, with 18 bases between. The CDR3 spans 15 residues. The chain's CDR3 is CASRTLPGAGDTQYF. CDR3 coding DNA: TGTGCCAGCAGAACCCTTCCGGGGGCAGGAGATACGCAGTATTTT.

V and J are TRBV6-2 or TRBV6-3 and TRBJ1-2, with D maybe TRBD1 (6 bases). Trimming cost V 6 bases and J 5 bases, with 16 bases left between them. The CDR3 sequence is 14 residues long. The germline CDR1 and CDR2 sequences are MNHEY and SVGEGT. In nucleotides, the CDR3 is TGTGCCAGCAGAACTACCGGGACACGTTATGGCTACACCTTC. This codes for CASRTTGTRYGYTF.

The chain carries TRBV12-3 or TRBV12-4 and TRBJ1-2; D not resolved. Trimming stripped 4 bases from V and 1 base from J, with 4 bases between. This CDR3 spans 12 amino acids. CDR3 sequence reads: CASSYINYGYTF. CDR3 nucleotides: TGTGCCAGCAGTTACATTAACTATGGCTACACCTTC.

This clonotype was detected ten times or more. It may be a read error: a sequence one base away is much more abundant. The CDR3 reads CSASPGTATNEKRFF. The CDR3 DNA reads TGCAGTGCTAGCCCCGGGACGGCAACTAATGAAAAACGGTTTTTT. The gene calls are TRBV20-1 and TRBJ1-4, with D possibly being TRBD1 (5 bases). This CDR3 has 15 amino acids. Germline CDR1 and CDR2: DFQATT and SNEGSKA (reference sequence).

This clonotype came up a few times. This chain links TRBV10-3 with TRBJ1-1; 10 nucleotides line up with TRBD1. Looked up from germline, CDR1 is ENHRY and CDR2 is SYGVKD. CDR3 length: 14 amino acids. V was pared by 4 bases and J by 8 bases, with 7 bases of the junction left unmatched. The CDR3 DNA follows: TGTGCCATCAGTGGCGGGACAGGGGACGGGGAAGCTTTCTTT. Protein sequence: CAISGGTGDGEAFF.